This section outlines one T cell receptor beta chain sequence together with its context. Recovery among Cohort 3 donors was established by two negative PCRs, clearance, or symptom resolution. CDR1 is MDHEN and CDR2 is SYDVKM in the germline V gene. This CDR3 contains 14 residues. V gave up 5 bases and J gave up 1 base; unmatched junction bases: 4. Under the authors' procedure: Reference gene primer amplification gave estimated nucleated cell counts. Assay used: immunoSEQ multiplex PCR; TCRdb lists only in-frame clones, some missing. That table is the source of V, J and clone size, and D and trimming were worked out from the DNA. The data hold some 460,000 clones, with 87% observed a single time. This entry belongs to a study of blood T cell repertoires in COVID-19. Overall study: Spain, Italy and the United States supplied samples that represented acute and convalescent COVID-19.

Sequenced material: PBMCs or T cells enriched from blood (not recorded which). The V call is TRBV28, the J call TRBJ1-1; 7 bases align to TRBD1. This TCR derives from a woman aged 18-30 years who had recovered from COVID-19. DNA of the CDR3: TGTGCCAGCAGTACCGACAGGGCGAACACTGAAGCTTTCTTT. This translates into CASSTDRANTEAFF.